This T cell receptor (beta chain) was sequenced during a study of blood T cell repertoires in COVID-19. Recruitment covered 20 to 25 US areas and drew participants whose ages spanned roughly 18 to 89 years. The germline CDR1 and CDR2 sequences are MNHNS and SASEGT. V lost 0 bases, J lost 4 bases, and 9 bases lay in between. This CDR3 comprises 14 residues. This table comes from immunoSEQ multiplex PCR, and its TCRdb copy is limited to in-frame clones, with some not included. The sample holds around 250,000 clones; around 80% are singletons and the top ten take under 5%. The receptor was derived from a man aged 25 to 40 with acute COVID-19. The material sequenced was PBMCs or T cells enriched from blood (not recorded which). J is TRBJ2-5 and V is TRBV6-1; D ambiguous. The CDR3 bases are TGTGCCAGCAGTGAAGCAGGAGCCAGAGAGACCCAGTACTTC. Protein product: CASSEAGARETQYF.